These 10 T cell receptor beta chains were sequenced from one sample in a study of shared clonotypes between healthy human individuals. Sequencing was performed with immunoSEQ multiplex PCR; in TCRdb, only in-frame clones are kept and a portion is missing. Of about 2.3 million clones listed, 85% to 95% are singletons. Sequencing input: naive CD4+ T cells from PBMCs. Regarding subset: CD45RA+ positively selected. Receptors were obtained from a man aged 18 to 30 in good health. Some clones in this sample may be carry-over from other donors' samples.

A remark on this clone: The sample holds other DNA sequences that translate to the same CDR3. The V and J genes are TRBV28 and TRBJ2-7, with 9 bases that match TRBD1. Unmatched junction bases numbered 6, after V lost 6 bases and J lost 0 bases. Germline V gene sequence: CDR1 MDHEN, CDR2 SYDVKM. The CDR3 is 15 residues long. Written as DNA, the CDR3 is TGTGCCAGCAGGGAGACAGGGGGAAGCTCCTACGAGCAGTACTTC. Amino acids: CASRETGGSSYEQYF.

CDR3 nucleotides: TGCAGCCTCGGGACTAACCAAGAGACCCAGTACTTC. Translated: CSLGTNQETQYF. This chain links TRBV29-1 with TRBJ2-5, with 7 bases aligning to TRBD2. Germline loops: CDR1 SQVTM, CDR2 ANQGSEA. Trimming removed 8 bases from V and 0 bases from J; junction bases left unmatched: 3. The length of the CDR3 is 12 residues.

This clone appeared once. The chain uses TRBV15 and TRBJ2-1; D gene unclear. Germline V lookup: CDR1 LNHNV, CDR2 YYDKDF (reference sequence). V lost 1 base and J lost 5, with 12 bases in between. The length of the CDR3 is 15 residues. The CDR3 DNA sequence: TGTGCCACCAGCAGAGGAGTGGACCACCACAATGAGCAGTTCTTC. It codes for CATSRGVDHHNEQFF. Full variable domain (rest looked up from reference TRBV15 and TRBJ2-1): DAMVIQNPRYQVTQFGKPVTLSCSQTLNHNVMYWYQQKSSQAPKLLFHYYDKDFNNEADTPDNFQSRRPNTSFCFLDIRSPGLGDTAMYLCATSRGVDHHNEQFFGPGTRLTVL.

The chain couples TRBV28 to TRBJ2-1, with 9 bases lining up with TRBD2. Trimming took 3 bases from V and 1 from J; bases not matched to a gene: 7. The CDR3 is 17 residues long. Per the germline V gene, CDR1 is MDHEN and CDR2 is SYDVKM. The CDR3 DNA reads as TGTGCCAGCAGTTTTATCCAGGGACTAGCTTCCTACAATGAGCAGTTCTTC. It yields the protein CASSFIQGLASYNEQFF.

V is TRBV7-6 and J is TRBJ2-7, with D unresolved. Trimming pared 5 bases from V and 1 base from J, leaving 15 bases between. CDR3 size: 15 residues. The germline gives CDR1 SGHVS, CDR2 FNYEAQ. The DNA of the CDR3 is TGTGCCAGCAGCCCCCAAGCCTCGCGGTCCTACGAGCAGTACTTC. Translated, it gives CASSPQASRSYEQYF.

This clone came up once. V is TRBV7-9 and J is TRBJ1-5; D may be TRBD1 (5 bases). CDR1 and CDR2 from the germline V gene are SEHNR and FQNEAQ (reference sequence). The CDR3 consists of 14 residues. Trimming removed 5 bases from V and 4 bases from J, with 12 bases in between. This CDR3 reads CASSLTGLNQPQHF. As DNA, the CDR3 is TGTGCCAGCAGCCTAACAGGATTAAATCAGCCCCAGCATTTT.

The chain recombines TRBV5-4 with TRBJ1-1, with TRBD1 identical over 7 bases. The CDR3 is 14 residues long. Trimming took 2 bases from V and 7 from J; bases not matched to a gene: 8. Germline V lookup: CDR1 SGHNT, CDR2 YYREEE (reference sequence). CDR3 nucleotides: TGTGCCAGCAGCTTCCCAGGGGGAGGGGGTGAAGCTTTCTTT. Translation: CASSFPGGGGEAFF.

This rearrangement joins TRBV5-1 to TRBJ2-3, with 11 bases lining up with TRBD2. Germline V gives CDR1 SGHRS, CDR2 YFSETQ. The CDR3 is made up of 16 amino acids. V shed 4 bases and J 0 bases; nucleotides not matched to a gene: 4. In nucleotides, the CDR3 is TGCGCCAGCAGCGAGGGACTAGCGGAGAGCACAGATACGCAGTATTTT. Residues: CASSEGLAESTDTQYF.

This chain connects TRBV10-2 to TRBJ2-3; 10 nucleotides align to TRBD2. The CDR3 totals 15 residues. Per germline, CDR1 WSHSY and CDR2 SAAADI. V shed 8 bases, J shed 6 bases, and the junction held 11 bases outside the gene matches. The DNA for the CDR3 is TGCGCCAGCGGCCCAACTAGCGGGATGACGGATACGCAGTATTTT. Protein sequence: CASGPTSGMTDTQYF.

This clone occurred once. The chain couples TRBV5-4 to TRBJ2-7; D unresolved. Germline-derived CDR1 and CDR2 are SGHNT and YYREEE (reference sequence). V gave up 4 bases and J gave up 9 bases, with 14 bases separating them. The length of the CDR3 is 12 residues. The DNA for the CDR3 is TGTGCCAGCAGCGGATATTCGTCAGGGCAGTACTTC. Its protein is CASSGYSSGQYF. The full variable domain, completed using reference TRBV5-4 and TRBJ2-7, is ETGVTQSPTHLIKTRGQQVTLRCSSQSGHNTVSWYQQALGQGPQFIFQYYREEENGRGNFPPRFSGLQFPNYSSELNVNALELDDSALYLCASSGYSSGQYFGPGTRLTVT.